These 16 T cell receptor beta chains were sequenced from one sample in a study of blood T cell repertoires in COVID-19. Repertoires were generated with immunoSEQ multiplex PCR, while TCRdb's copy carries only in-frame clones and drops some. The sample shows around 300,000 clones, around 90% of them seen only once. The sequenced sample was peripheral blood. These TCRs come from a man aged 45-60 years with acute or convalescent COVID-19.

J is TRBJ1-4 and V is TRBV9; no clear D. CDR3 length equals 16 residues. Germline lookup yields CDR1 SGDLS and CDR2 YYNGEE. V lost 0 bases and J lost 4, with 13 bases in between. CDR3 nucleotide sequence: TGTGCCAGCAGCGTAGAGGTTAGACACCATAATGAAAAACTGTTTTTT. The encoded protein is CASSVEVRHHNEKLFF.

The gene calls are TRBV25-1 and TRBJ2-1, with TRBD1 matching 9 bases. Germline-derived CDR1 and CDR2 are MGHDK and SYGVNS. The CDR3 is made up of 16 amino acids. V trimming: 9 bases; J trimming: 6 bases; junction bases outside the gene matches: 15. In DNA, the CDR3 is TGTGCCAGACAAGTGCGTGGGGACAGGGATGGCAATGAGCAGTTCTTC. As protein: CARQVRGDRDGNEQFF.

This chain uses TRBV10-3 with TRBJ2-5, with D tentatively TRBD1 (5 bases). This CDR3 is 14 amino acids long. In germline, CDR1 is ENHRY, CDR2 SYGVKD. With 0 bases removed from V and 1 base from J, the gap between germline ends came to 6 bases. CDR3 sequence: CAISESDIQETQYF. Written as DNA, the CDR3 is TGTGCCATCAGTGAGTCGGACATCCAAGAGACCCAGTACTTC.

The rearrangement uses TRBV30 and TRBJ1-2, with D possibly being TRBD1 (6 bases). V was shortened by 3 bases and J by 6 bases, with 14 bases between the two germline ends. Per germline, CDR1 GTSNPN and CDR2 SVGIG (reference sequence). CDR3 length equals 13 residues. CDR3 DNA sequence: TGTGCCTGGAGACACCAACAGGGAGATGGCTACACCTTC. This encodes CAWRHQQGDGYTF.

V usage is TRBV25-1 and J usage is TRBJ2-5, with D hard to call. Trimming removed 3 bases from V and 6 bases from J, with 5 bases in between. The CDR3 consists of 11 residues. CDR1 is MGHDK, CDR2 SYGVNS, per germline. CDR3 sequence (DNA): TGTGCCAGCAGTGAGGGCAAGACCCAGTACTTC. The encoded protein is CASSEGKTQYF. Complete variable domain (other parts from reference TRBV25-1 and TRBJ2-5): EADIYQTPRYLVIGTGKKITLECSQTMGHDKMYWYQQDPGMELHLIHYSYGVNSTEKGDLSSESTVSRIRTEHFPLTLESARPSHTSQYLCASSEGKTQYFGPGTRLLVL.

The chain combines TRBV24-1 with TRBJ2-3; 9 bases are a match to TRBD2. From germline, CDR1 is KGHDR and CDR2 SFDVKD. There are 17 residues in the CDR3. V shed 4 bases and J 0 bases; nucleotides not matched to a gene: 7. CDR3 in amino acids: CATSDPSGGSSTDTQYF. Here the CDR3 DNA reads TGTGCCACCAGTGACCCCAGCGGGGGGTCCAGCACAGATACGCAGTATTTT.

DNA for the CDR3: TGTGCCAGCAGTGATGGCGGGACAGCTAATGAAAAACTGTTTTTT. It codes for CASSDGGTANEKLFF. V and J are TRBV2 and TRBJ1-4; 7 bases agree with TRBD1. Germline CDR1 and CDR2: SNHLY and FYNNEI. This CDR3 is built from 15 residues. The ends lost 3 bases at V and 3 bases at J; junction bases unmatched: 4.

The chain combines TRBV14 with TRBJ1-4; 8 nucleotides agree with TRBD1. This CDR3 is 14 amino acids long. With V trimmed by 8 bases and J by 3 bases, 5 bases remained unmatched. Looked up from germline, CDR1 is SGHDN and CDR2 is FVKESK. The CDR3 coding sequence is TGTGCCAGCGGGAACAGGGGGGCTAATGAAAAACTGTTTTTT. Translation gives CASGNRGANEKLFF.

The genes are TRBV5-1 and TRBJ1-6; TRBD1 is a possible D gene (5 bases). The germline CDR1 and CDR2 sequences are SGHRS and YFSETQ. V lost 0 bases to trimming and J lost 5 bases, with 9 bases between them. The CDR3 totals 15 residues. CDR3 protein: CASSLDRRDNSPLHF. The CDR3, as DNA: TGCGCCAGCAGCTTGGACAGGAGGGATAATTCACCCCTCCACTTT.

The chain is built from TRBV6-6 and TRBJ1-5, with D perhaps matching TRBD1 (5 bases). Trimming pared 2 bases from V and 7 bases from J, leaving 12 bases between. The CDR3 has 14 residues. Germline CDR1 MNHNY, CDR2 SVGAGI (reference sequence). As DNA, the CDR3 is TGTGCCAGCAGTTACCGGGGGAGTTGGCAGCCCCAGCATTTT. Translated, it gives CASSYRGSWQPQHF.

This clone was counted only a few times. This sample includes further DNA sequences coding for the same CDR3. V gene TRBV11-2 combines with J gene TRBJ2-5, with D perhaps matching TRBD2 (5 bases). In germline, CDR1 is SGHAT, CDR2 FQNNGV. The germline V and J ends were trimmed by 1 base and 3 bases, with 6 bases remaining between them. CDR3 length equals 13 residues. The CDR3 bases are TGTGCCAGCAGCTTAGGACTAAAAGAGACCCAGTACTTC. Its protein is CASSLGLKETQYF.

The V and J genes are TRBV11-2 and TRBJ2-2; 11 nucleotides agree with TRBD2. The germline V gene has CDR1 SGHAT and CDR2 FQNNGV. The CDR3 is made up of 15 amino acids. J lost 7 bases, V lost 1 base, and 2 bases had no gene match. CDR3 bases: TGTGCCAGCAGCTTAGCGCTAGCGGGGGGCGGGGAGCTGTTTTTT. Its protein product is CASSLALAGGGELFF.

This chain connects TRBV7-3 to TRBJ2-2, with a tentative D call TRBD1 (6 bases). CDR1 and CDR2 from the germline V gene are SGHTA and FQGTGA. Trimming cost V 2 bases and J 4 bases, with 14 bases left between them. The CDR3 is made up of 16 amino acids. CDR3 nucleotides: TGTGCCAGCAGCTTAGAAACAGGGATCGTCACCGGGGAGCTGTTTTTT. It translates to CASSLETGIVTGELFF.

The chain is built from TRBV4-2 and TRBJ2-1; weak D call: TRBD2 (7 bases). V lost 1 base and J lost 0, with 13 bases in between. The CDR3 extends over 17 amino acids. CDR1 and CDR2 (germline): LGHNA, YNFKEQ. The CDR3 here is CASSQGGGGNSYNEQFF. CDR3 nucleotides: TGTGCCAGCAGCCAAGGGGGCGGGGGCAACTCCTACAATGAGCAGTTCTTC.

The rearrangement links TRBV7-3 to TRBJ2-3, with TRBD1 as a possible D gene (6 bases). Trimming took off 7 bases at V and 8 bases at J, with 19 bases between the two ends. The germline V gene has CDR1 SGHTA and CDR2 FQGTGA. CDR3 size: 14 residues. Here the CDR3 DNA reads TGTGCCAGCACCGAGGGTGGGGGCTGGGGTACGCAGTATTTT. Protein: CASTEGGGWGTQYF.

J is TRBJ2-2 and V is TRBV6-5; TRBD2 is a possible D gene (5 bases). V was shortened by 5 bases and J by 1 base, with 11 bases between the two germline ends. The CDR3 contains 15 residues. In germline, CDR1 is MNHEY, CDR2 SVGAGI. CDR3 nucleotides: TGTGCCAGCAGTCTAGGACTTCTGAACACCGGGGAGCTGTTTTTT. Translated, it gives CASSLGLLNTGELFF.